This TCR beta chain is drawn from a study of cytomegalovirus exposure and HLA in healthy donors. The ends lost 5 bases at V and 5 bases at J; junction bases unmatched: 6. The CDR3 loop spans 14 amino acids. In germline, CDR1 is MDHEN, CDR2 SYDVKM. Findings and limits, study-wide: TCR beta V- and J-gene trimming, according to a later analysis, was linked to a missense DCLRE1C variant. CMV serostatus was the only immune exposure information that was available. CMV antigen specificity was confirmed in vitro for three CMV-associated chains.

This clone has only one observation. Its antigen is not identified. PCR involved 60 Vbeta and 13 Jbeta primers. Sequencing was performed with immunoSEQ multiplex PCR; in TCRdb, only in-frame clones are kept and a portion is missing. This table holds about 200,000 clones, roughly 80% found once. This TCR came from a woman between 50 and 59 years old in good health and CMV-seropositive. The genes are TRBV28 and TRBJ2-7; 10 nucleotides align to TRBD1. Source material: PBMCs. The CDR3 protein is CASSQRTGGNEQYF. CDR3 in DNA: TGTGCCAGCAGTCAGAGGACAGGGGGGAACGAGCAGTACTTC.